The 20 T cell receptor beta chains below all came from one sample that was sequenced in a study of blood T cell repertoires in COVID-19 (dated by TCRdb to 2020 to 2021). The protocol used for the library was the immunoSEQ multiplex PCR assay. TCRdb obtained this table from immuneACCESS and retained in-frame rearrangements with V and J assigned. These tables miss some clones; where compared with another copy, unresolved V genes account for less than half of the shortfall, and the remainder is unexplained. This sample is represented by roughly 55,000 clones; roughly 91% of them were singletons. The ten largest clones capture around 6.5% of the sample. Sequencing input: peripheral blood. The receptors were sampled from a man aged 50 to 60 with active COVID-19.

The chain joins TRBV7-2 to TRBJ1-6; D call uncertain. Between the trimmed V and J ends, which lost 5 bases and 0 bases, there was a span of 8 bases. Per germline, CDR1 SGHTA and CDR2 FQGNSA. CDR3 length: 15 amino acids. The CDR3 region has the DNA TGTGCCAGCAGCCCCGGGAGCTCCTATAATTCACCCCTCCACTTT. This sequence encodes CASSPGSSYNSPLHF.

The V call is TRBV11-2, the J call TRBJ2-1; D is unresolved. Per germline, CDR1 SGHAT and CDR2 FQNNGV. V was cut by 5 bases and J by 11 bases, with 19 bases left in between. This CDR3 region has 14 residues. The CDR3 spells CASSRQLYYTQQFF. CDR3 DNA: TGTGCCAGCAGCCGGCAGTTGTACTACACACAGCAGTTCTTC.

This clone was observed at least ten times. The chain recombines TRBV5-6 with TRBJ2-7, with 7 bases that match TRBD1. V lost 3 bases to trimming and J lost 3 bases; unmatched junction nucleotides: 3. Germline assignment: CDR1 SGHDT and CDR2 YYEEEE. The CDR3 contains 13 residues. This chain's CDR3 is CASSSRDSYEQYF. CDR3 DNA: TGTGCCAGCAGCTCCCGGGACAGCTACGAGCAGTACTTC.

The rearrangement joins TRBV7-5 to TRBJ1-6; the D call of TRBD1 is as the table states it, not checked on the DNA. TRBV7-5 is flagged as a pseudogene. The CDR3 loop spans 15 amino acids. CDR3 amino acids: CARSPKDREASPLHF. The CDR3 DNA reads as TGTGCCAGAAGCCCCAAGGACAGGGAGGCTTCACCCCTCCACTTT.

This clone was observed a single time. The genes are TRBV7-2 and TRBJ2-1; TRBD2 agrees at 9 bases. The CDR3 runs 15 residues. The ends lost 4 bases at V and 1 base at J; junction bases unmatched: 2. Germline V gene data show CDR1 as SGHTA and CDR2 as FQGNSA. The CDR3 loop is CASSSGLASYNEQFF. The CDR3 nucleotides read TGTGCCAGCAGCTCGGGACTAGCTTCCTACAATGAGCAGTTCTTC.

The chain joins TRBV7-2 to TRBJ2-1, with 11 bases that match TRBD1. J lost 2 bases, V lost 5 bases, and 5 bases had no gene match. CDR1 SGHTA and CDR2 FQGNSA come from the germline V gene. This CDR3 is 16 amino acids long. The CDR3 sequence is CASSQDRGRTYNEQFF. The CDR3 nucleotides are TGTGCCAGCAGCCAGGACAGGGGGCGTACCTACAATGAGCAGTTCTTC.

The CDR3 region has the DNA TGTGCCAGCAGCCGGACAGACTCACTCTACAATGAGCAGTTCTTC. Its protein is CASSRTDSLYNEQFF. The chain employs TRBV7-9 and TRBJ2-1, with a weak D call TRBD1 (6 bases). Per the germline V gene, CDR1 is SEHNR and CDR2 is FQNEAQ (reference sequence). The V gene lost 5 bases and the J gene lost 3 bases, with 14 bases spanning the gap. This CDR3 region has 15 residues.

This clone was seen only a few times. The CDR3 DNA reads TGCGCCAGCAGCTTGCTTCCAGCGGGGAACAATGAGCAGTTCTTC. Translation gives CASSLLPAGNNEQFF. The chain links TRBV5-1 to TRBJ2-1, with 7 bases that match TRBD2. Trimming removed 1 base from V and 5 bases from J; junction bases left unmatched: 6. Germline V gives CDR1 SGHRS, CDR2 YFSETQ. This CDR3 region has 15 residues.

The rearrangement uses TRBV7-9 and TRBJ2-7; the match to TRBD2 covers 8 bases. The V gene end was trimmed by 5 bases and the J gene end by 6 bases; junction bases not matched to a gene: 12. Germline V gene data show CDR1 as SEHNR and CDR2 as FQNEAQ (reference sequence). The CDR3 runs 15 residues. For the CDR3, the DNA is TGTGCCAGCAGCCCACGGGGGGGCCCAGTCTCCGAGCAGTACTTC. This translates into CASSPRGGPVSEQYF.

The chain recombines TRBV6-2 or TRBV6-3 with TRBJ1-6; 8 bases map to TRBD1. V trimming: 5 bases; J trimming: 7 bases; junction bases outside the gene matches: 7. Germline V CDR1 and CDR2: MNHEY, SVGEGT. The CDR3 spans 15 residues. This chain's CDR3 is CASSTGTGENSPLHF. CDR3 coding DNA: TGTGCCAGCAGTACCGGGACAGGCGAAAATTCACCCCTCCACTTT.

This clone was observed once. The chain joins TRBV19 to TRBJ2-2; D is unclear. V was trimmed by 3 bases and J by 5 bases, leaving 7 bases between them. The CDR3 sequence is 13 residues long. Looked up from germline, CDR1 is LNHDA and CDR2 is SQIVND (reference sequence). The CDR3 loop reads CASSMVGTGELFF. In DNA form, the CDR3 reads TGTGCCAGTAGTATGGTCGGGACCGGGGAGCTGTTTTTT.

The V and J genes are TRBV5-1 and TRBJ1-1, with 7 nucleotides matching TRBD1. The CDR3 is made up of 14 amino acids. The germline CDR1 and CDR2 sequences are SGHRS and YFSETQ. V dropped 2 bases and J dropped 0; count of bases not matched to a gene: 1. Here the CDR3 reads CASSFGTVNTEAFF. The CDR3 DNA sequence: TGCGCCAGCAGCTTTGGGACAGTGAACACTGAAGCTTTCTTT. Drawing the rest from reference TRBV5-1 and TRBJ1-1, the complete variable domain is KAGVTQTPRYLIKTRGQQVTLSCSPISGHRSVSWYQQTPGQGLQFLFEYFSETQRNKGNFPGRFSGRQFSNSRSEMNVSTLELGDSALYLCASSFGTVNTEAFFGQGTRLTVV.

This chain links TRBV4-2 with TRBJ1-6, with 11 bases aligning to TRBD1. The CDR3 totals 14 residues. Per germline, CDR1 LGHNA and CDR2 YNFKEQ. V trimming: 2 bases; J trimming: 12 bases; junction bases outside the gene matches: 3. The CDR3 DNA reads as TGTGCCAGCAGCCAAATGGACAGGGGGCGACCCCTCCACTTT. Its protein is CASSQMDRGRPLHF.

The CDR3: CASNRGGYEQYF. CDR3 bases: TGTGCCAGCAATCGGGGGGGTTACGAGCAGTACTTC. The rearrangement joins TRBV6-6 to TRBJ2-7; TRBD2 aligns across 8 bases. The CDR3 extends over 12 amino acids. CDR1 and CDR2 from the germline V gene are MNHNY and SVGAGI (reference sequence). V shed 7 bases and J 4 bases; nucleotides not matched to a gene: 3.

The J gene is TRBJ1-1, the V gene TRBV9, with D possibly matching TRBD1 (5 bases). There are 14 residues in the CDR3. The V and J ends lost 0 bases and 5 bases respectively, with 11 bases between them. Germline V CDR1 and CDR2: SGDLS, YYNGEE. The CDR3: CASSVGGESTEAFF. In DNA form, the CDR3 reads TGTGCCAGCAGCGTAGGGGGCGAATCAACTGAAGCTTTCTTT.

This sequence joins TRBV12-5 and TRBJ2-2; 11 nucleotides match TRBD1. Per the germline V gene, CDR1 is LGHNT and CDR2 is FRNRAP. This CDR3 comprises 19 residues. V lost 2 bases to trimming and J lost 3 bases; unmatched junction nucleotides: 11. The CDR3 region is CASGLLSLRDRGDTGELFF. The CDR3, as DNA: TGTGCTAGTGGTTTGCTCTCCCTCCGGGACAGGGGGGACACCGGGGAGCTGTTTTTT.

This chain links TRBV12-5 with TRBJ2-7; the match to TRBD2 covers 9 bases. The V segment lost 7 bases and the J segment 3 bases; nucleotides outside the gene matches: 7. Germline assignment: CDR1 LGHNT and CDR2 FRNRAP. The CDR3 is 14 residues long. CDR3 sequence reads: CASDARGGGYEQYF. CDR3 in DNA: TGTGCTAGTGACGCGCGGGGGGGCGGCTACGAGCAGTACTTC.

This chain links TRBV6-1 with TRBJ1-2; D unclear. CDR1 is MNHNS and CDR2 is SASEGT in the germline V gene. Trimming left V 0 bases short and J 4 bases short, with 9 bases between. The CDR3 is 14 amino acids. The CDR3 here is CASSEAQRSYGYTF. DNA of the CDR3: TGTGCCAGCAGTGAAGCGCAACGGTCCTATGGCTACACCTTC.

This sequence joins TRBV6-6 and TRBJ2-2, with D possibly matching TRBD2 (5 bases). There are 13 residues in the CDR3. Trimming removed 6 bases from V and 2 bases from J, with 7 bases in between. Germline V gene sequence: CDR1 MNHNY, CDR2 SVGAGI (reference sequence). The CDR3 sequence is CASRDSNTGELFF. CDR3 bases: TGTGCCAGCAGGGACTCCAACACCGGGGAGCTGTTTTTT.

This chain uses TRBV18 with TRBJ2-7, with 12 bases aligning to TRBD2. Germline V gene lookup returns CDR1 KGHSH and CDR2 LQKENI. The CDR3 runs 16 residues. V dropped 8 bases and J dropped 5; count of bases not matched to a gene: 13. In nucleotides, the CDR3 is TGTGCCAGCGCGGGGCTAGCGGGAGGGCCGAGGAACGAGCAGTACTTC. Its protein is CASAGLAGGPRNEQYF.